The present T cell receptor beta chain was sequenced within a study of shared clonotypes between healthy human individuals. CD45RO-negative, CCR7-positively selected cells formed the naive CD8 fraction, excluding terminally differentiated effector memory CD45RA+ cells. Recent acute infections and vaccinations were absent in the healthy HIV-negative adult donors. Per germline, CDR1 SGDLS and CDR2 YYNGEE. V lost 0 bases to trimming and J lost 10 bases; unmatched junction nucleotides: 9. The CDR3 runs to 16 residues. Replicate sorted-subset PCRs were loaded with around 200 ng DNA, about 31,000 T cell genomes. Original analysis: Without quality scores, immunoSEQ junctional reads could not be filtered like full-length reads. Method: immunoSEQ multiplex PCR; TCRdb's copy keeps in-frame clones and lacks some. V and J calls and clone size are given by that table; D and trimming were obtained from the DNA. The repertoire holds about 1,900,000 clones, with approximately 94% as singletons.

This sequence originates from a man aged 18 to 29 in good health. The V gene is TRBV9, the J gene TRBJ2-1, with 11 bases lining up with TRBD2. The sample comprised naive CD8+ T cells sorted from blood. CDR3 DNA: TGTGCCAGCAGCGTAGTTACTAGCGGGAGTGGTGAGGAGCAGTTCTTC. It specifies CASSVVTSGSGEEQFF.